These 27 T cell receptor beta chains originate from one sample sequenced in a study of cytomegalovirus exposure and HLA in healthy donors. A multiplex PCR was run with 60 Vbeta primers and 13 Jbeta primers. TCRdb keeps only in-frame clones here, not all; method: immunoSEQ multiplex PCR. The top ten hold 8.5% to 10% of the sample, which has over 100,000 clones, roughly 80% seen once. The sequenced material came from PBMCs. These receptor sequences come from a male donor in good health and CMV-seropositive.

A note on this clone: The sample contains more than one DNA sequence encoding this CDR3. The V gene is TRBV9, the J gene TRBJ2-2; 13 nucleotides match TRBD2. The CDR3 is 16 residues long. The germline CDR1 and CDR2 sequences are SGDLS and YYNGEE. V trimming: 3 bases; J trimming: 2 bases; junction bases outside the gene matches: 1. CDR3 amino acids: CASSAGLAGNTGELFF. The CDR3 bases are TGTGCCAGCAGCGCGGGACTAGCGGGAAACACCGGGGAGCTGTTTTTT.

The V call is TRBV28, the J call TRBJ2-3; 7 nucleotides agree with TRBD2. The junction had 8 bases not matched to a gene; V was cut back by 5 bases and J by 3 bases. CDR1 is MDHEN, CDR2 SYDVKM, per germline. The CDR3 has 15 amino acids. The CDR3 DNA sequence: TGTGCCAGCAGTCGACCTCTAGCGGCTACAGATACGCAGTATTTT. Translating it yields CASSRPLAATDTQYF. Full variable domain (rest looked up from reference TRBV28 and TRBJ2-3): DVKVTQSSRYLVKRTGEKVFLECVQDMDHENMFWYRQDPGLGLRLIYFSYDVKMKEKGDIPEGYSVSREKKERFSLILESASTNQTSMYLCASSRPLAATDTQYFGPGTRLTVL.

The CDR3 DNA reads TGCAGCGTGGGACAGGGGCGTCAGCCCCAGCATTTT. Its translation is CSVGQGRQPQHF. The genes are TRBV29-1 and TRBJ1-5; 10 bases line up with TRBD1. V dropped 6 bases and J dropped 6; count of bases not matched to a gene: 2. Germline lookup yields CDR1 SQVTM and CDR2 ANQGSEA. CDR3 length: 12 amino acids.

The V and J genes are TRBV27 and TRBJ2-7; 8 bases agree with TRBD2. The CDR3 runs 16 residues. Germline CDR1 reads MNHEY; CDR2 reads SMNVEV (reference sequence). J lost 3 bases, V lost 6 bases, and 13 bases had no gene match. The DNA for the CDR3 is TGTGCCAGCAGCCCTGATTCAGCGGGAGTCGGCTACGAGCAGTACTTC. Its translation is CASSPDSAGVGYEQYF.

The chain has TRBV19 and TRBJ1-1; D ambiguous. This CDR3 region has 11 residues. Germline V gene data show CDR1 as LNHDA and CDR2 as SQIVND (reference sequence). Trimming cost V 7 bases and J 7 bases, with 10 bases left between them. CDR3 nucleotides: TGTGCCAGTATAGGGAGGAATGAAGCTTTCTTT. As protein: CASIGRNEAFF.

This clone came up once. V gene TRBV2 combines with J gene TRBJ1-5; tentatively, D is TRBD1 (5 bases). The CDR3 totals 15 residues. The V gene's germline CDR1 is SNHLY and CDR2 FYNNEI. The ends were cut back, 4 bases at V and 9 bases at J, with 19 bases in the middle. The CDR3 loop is CASSARQDGGRPQHF. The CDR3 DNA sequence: TGTGCCAGCAGTGCTAGGCAGGACGGGGGTCGGCCCCAGCATTTT.

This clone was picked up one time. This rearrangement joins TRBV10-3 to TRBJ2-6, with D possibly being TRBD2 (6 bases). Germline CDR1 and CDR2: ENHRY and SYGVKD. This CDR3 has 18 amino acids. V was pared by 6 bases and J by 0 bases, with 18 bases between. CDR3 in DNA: TGTGCCATCAGCTTGGCCGGGACTCTGAACTCTGGGGCCAACGTCCTGACTTTC. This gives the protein CAISLAGTLNSGANVLTF.

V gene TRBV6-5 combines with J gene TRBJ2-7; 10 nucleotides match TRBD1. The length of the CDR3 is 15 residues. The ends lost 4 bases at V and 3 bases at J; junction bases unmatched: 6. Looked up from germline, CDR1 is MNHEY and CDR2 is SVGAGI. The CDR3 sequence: CASSSAGQGLYEQYF. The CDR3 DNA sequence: TGTGCCAGCAGTTCCGCGGGACAGGGGCTCTACGAGCAGTACTTC.

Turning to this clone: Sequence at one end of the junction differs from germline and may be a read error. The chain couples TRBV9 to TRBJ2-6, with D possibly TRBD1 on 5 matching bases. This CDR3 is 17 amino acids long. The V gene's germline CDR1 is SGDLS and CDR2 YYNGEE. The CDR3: CASSVLGRGSGANGLTF. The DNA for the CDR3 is TGTGCCAGCAGCGTACTCGGAAGGGGCTCTGGGGCCAACGGCCTGACTTTC.

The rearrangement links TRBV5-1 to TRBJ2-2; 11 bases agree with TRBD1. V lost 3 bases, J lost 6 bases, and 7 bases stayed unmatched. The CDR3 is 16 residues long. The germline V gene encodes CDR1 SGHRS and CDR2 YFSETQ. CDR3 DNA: TGCGCCAGCAGCTGGGGGGACAGGGGGACCGCCGGGGAGCTGTTTTTT. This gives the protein CASSWGDRGTAGELFF. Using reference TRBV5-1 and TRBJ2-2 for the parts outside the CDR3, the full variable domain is KAGVTQTPRYLIKTRGQQVTLSCSPISGHRSVSWYQQTPGQGLQFLFEYFSETQRNKGNFPGRFSGRQFSNSRSEMNVSTLELGDSALYLCASSWGDRGTAGELFFGEGSRLTVL.

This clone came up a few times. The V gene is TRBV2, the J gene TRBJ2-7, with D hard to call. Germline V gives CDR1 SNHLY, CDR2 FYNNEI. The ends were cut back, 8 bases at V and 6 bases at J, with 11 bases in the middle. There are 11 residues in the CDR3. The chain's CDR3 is CASRGWREQYF. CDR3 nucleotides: TGTGCCAGCCGAGGTTGGCGCGAGCAGTACTTC.

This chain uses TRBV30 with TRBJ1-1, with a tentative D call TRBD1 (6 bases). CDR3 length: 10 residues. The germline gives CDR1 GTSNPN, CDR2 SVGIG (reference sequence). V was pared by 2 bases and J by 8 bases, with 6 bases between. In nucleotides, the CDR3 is TGTGCCTGGAGTAGGGGGGAAGCTTTCTTT. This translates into CAWSRGEAFF.

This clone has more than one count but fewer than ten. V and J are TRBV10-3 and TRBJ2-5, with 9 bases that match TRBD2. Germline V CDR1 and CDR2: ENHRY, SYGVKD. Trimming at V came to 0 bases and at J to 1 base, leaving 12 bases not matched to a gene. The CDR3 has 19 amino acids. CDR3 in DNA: TGTGCCATCAGTGAGTCGAAAATAACTAGCGGGCCGTTCCAAGAGACCCAGTACTTC. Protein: CAISESKITSGPFQETQYF.

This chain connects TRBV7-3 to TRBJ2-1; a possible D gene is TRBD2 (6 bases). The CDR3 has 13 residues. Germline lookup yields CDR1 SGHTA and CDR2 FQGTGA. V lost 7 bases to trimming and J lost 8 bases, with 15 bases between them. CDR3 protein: CASTTSGGHEQFF. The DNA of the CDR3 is TGTGCCAGCACAACATCCGGGGGTCATGAGCAGTTCTTC.

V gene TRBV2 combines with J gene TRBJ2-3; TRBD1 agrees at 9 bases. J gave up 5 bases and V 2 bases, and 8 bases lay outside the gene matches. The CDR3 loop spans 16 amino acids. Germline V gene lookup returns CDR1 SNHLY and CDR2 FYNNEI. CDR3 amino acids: CASSESATGGLDTQYF. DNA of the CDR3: TGTGCCAGCAGTGAATCGGCGACAGGGGGATTAGATACGCAGTATTTT.

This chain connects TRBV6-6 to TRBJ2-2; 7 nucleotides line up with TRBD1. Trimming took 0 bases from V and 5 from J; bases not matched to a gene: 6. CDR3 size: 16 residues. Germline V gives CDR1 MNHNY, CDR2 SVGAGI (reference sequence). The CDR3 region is CASSYSKGAGTGELFF. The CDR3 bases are TGTGCCAGCAGTTACTCGAAGGGGGCAGGGACCGGGGAGCTGTTTTTT.

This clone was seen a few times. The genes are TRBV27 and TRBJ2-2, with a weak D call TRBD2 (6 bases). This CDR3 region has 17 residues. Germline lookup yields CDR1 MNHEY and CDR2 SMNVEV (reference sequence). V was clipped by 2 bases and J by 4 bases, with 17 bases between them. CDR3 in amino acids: CASSLSWGGMFTGELFF. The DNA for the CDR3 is TGTGCCAGCAGTTTAAGTTGGGGCGGGATGTTCACCGGGGAGCTGTTTTTT.

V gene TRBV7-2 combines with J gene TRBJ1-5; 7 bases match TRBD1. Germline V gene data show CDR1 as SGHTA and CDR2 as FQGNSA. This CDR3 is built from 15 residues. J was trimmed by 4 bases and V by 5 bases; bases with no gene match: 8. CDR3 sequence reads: CASSRDRDPNQPQHF. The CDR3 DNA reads TGTGCCAGCAGCCGGGACAGAGACCCTAATCAGCCCCAGCATTTT.

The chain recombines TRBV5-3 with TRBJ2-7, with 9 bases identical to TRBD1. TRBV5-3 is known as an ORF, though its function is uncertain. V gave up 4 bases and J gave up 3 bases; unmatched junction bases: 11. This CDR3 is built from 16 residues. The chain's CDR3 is CARSTTRQGEVYEQYF. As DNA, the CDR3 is TGTGCCAGAAGCACAACTCGACAGGGGGAAGTCTACGAGCAGTACTTC.

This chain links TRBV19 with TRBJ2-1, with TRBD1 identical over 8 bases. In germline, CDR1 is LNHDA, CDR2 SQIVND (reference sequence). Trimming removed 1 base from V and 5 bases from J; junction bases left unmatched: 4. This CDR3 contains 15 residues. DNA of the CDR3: TGTGCCAGTAGTATAGTAAAGGACAGGGACAATGAGCAGTTCTTC. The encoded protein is CASSIVKDRDNEQFF.

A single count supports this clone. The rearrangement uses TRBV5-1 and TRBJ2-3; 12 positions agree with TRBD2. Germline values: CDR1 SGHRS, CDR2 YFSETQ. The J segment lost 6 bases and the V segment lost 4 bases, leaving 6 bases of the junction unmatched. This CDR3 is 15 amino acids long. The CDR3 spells CASSMTSGSSDTQYF. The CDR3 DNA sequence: TGCGCCAGCAGCATGACTAGCGGGAGCTCGGATACGCAGTATTTT.

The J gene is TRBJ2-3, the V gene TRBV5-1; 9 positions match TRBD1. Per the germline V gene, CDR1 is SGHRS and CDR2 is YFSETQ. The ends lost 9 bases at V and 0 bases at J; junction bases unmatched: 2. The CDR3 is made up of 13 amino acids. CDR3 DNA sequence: TGCGCCACGGGGACAGGGAGCACAGATACGCAGTATTTT. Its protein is CATGTGSTDTQYF.

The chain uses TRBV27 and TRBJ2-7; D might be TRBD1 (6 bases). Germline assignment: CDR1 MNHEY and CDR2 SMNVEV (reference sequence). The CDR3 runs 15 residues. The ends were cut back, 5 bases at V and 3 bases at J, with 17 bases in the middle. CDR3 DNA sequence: TGTGCCAGCAGTATAACCCCGGGACACCTCTACGAGCAGTACTTC. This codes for CASSITPGHLYEQYF.

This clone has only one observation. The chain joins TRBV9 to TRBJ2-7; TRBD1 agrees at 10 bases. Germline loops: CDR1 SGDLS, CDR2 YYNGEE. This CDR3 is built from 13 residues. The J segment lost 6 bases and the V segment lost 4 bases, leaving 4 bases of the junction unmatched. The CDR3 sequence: CASSRRDRGEQYF. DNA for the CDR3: TGTGCCAGCAGCAGACGGGACAGGGGCGAGCAGTACTTC.

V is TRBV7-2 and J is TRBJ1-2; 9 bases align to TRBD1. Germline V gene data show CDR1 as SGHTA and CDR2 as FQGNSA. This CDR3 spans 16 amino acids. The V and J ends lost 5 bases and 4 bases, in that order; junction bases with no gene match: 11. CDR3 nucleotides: TGTGCCAGCAGCCCCTGGGGACAGGGCATCGCCTATGGCTACACCTTC. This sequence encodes CASSPWGQGIAYGYTF.

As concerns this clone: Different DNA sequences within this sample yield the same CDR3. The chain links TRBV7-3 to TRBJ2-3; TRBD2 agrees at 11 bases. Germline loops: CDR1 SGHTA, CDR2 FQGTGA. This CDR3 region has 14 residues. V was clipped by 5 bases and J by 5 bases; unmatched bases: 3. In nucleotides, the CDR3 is TGTGCCAGCAGCCCCGGACTAGCGGGAGATACGCAGTATTTT. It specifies CASSPGLAGDTQYF.

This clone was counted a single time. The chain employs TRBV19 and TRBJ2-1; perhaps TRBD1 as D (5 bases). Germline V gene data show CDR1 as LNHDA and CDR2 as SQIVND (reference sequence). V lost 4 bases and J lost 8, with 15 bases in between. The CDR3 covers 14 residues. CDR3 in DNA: TGTGCCAGTAGTAACCCCCAGGGCGTCGATGAGCAGTTCTTC. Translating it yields CASSNPQGVDEQFF.